Listed below are T cell receptor beta chains from one sample, sequenced in a study of naive and memory T cell subsets. TCRdb independently ran MiXCR on the 5' RACE reads; one entry per CDR3 protein. The sample has some 60,000 distinct CDR3 sequences, under 10% seen once. The source is a female donor in good health. Both conserved end residues are part of each CDR3. The D gene is left open where the match is weak. Clone size is not always given. Where it is, it says once, few, many or a class for expanded clones.

v_call: TRBV7-2; clone_size: many; d_call: NA; j_call: TRBJ2-7; cdr3_nt: TGTGCCAGCAGCTCACAACCGTCGGGGGAGCAGTACTTC; cdr3_aa: CASSSQPSGEQYF
v_call: TRBV6-2/TRBV6-3; clone_size: NA; d_call: TRBD1; j_call: TRBJ2-1; cdr3_nt: TGTGCCAGCAGTTACTCTCTTTTGGGACAGGGACTCTCCTACAATGAGCAGTTCTTC; cdr3_aa: CASSYSLLGQGLSYNEQFF
v_call: TRBV7-2; clone_size: few; d_call: NA; j_call: TRBJ2-1; cdr3_nt: TGTGCCAGCAGCTTATGGAGTCTGAGCGGTAGTGAGCAGTTCTTC; cdr3_aa: CASSLWSLSGSEQFF
v_call: TRBV7-3; clone_size: many; d_call: NA; j_call: TRBJ2-5; cdr3_nt: TGTGCCAGCAGTTCGTCCGGGGGAGGAGGCGAGACCCAGTACTTC; cdr3_aa: CASSSSGGGGETQYF
v_call: TRBV19; clone_size: few; d_call: NA; j_call: TRBJ2-3; cdr3_nt: TGTGCCAGTAGTATAACAGGGACAGATACGCAGTATTTT; cdr3_aa: CASSITGTDTQYF
v_call: TRBV11-2; clone_size: NA; d_call: TRBD2; j_call: TRBJ2-1; cdr3_nt: TGTGCCAGCAGCTTGTCAGACGTAGCGGGGGCCGAGCAGTTCTTC; cdr3_aa: CASSLSDVAGAEQFF
v_call: TRBV27; clone_size: many; d_call: TRBD2; j_call: TRBJ2-7; cdr3_nt: TGTGCCAGCAGTTTGGGACTAGCGAACGAGCAGTACTTC; cdr3_aa: CASSLGLANEQYF
v_call: TRBV29-1; clone_size: many; d_call: TRBD1; j_call: TRBJ2-3; cdr3_nt: TGCAGCGTGACAGGGCGTAACACAGATACGCAGTATTTT; cdr3_aa: CSVTGRNTDTQYF
v_call: TRBV3-1; clone_size: many; d_call: TRBD2; j_call: TRBJ2-1; cdr3_nt: TGTGCCAGCAGCAGCTGGACTAGCGGGGGAAGGGAGCAGTTCTTC; cdr3_aa: CASSSWTSGGREQFF
v_call: TRBV11-2; clone_size: many; d_call: NA; j_call: TRBJ1-4; cdr3_nt: TGTGCCAGCAGCCCCGCCCCCGGGGGCAATAATGAAAAACTGTTTTTT; cdr3_aa: CASSPAPGGNNEKLFF
v_call: TRBV12-3/TRBV12-4; clone_size: many; d_call: NA; j_call: TRBJ1-2; cdr3_nt: TGTGCCAGCAGCCGCGGTCGGGTAGCTGGCTACACCTTC; cdr3_aa: CASSRGRVAGYTF
v_call: TRBV12-3/TRBV12-4; clone_size: NA; d_call: TRBD1; j_call: TRBJ2-3; cdr3_nt: TGTGCCAGCAGTTCCACACCCCTCGTTCGTAACAGGGGGCATTTAGATACGCAGTATTTT; cdr3_aa: CASSSTPLVRNRGHLDTQYF
v_call: TRBV5-5; clone_size: few; d_call: NA; j_call: TRBJ1-2; cdr3_nt: TGTGCCAGCGGAAGGTCGAGCCGAATGGATGGCTACACCTTC; cdr3_aa: CASGRSSRMDGYTF
v_call: TRBV9; clone_size: NA; d_call: TRBD2; j_call: TRBJ2-2; cdr3_nt: TGTGCCAGCAGCCCCGGACTAGCGGGGGGGACTAACACCGGGGAGCTGTTTTTT; cdr3_aa: CASSPGLAGGTNTGELFF
v_call: TRBV7-6; clone_size: few; d_call: NA; j_call: TRBJ2-7; cdr3_nt: TGTGCCAGCAGCTTAGTTGGTGACACGACCTACGAGCAGTACTTC; cdr3_aa: CASSLVGDTTYEQYF
v_call: TRBV7-2; clone_size: many; d_call: NA; j_call: TRBJ1-2; cdr3_nt: TGTGCCAGCAGCCCGTATAATGGCTACACCTTC; cdr3_aa: CASSPYNGYTF
v_call: TRBV5-1; clone_size: many; d_call: NA; j_call: TRBJ2-3; cdr3_nt: TGCGCCAGCAGCTATCGGGTTATCACAGATACGCAGTATTTT; cdr3_aa: CASSYRVITDTQYF
v_call: TRBV7-9; clone_size: few; d_call: NA; j_call: TRBJ1-4; cdr3_nt: TGTGCCAGCAGCTTAGACGGACATTCGAATGAAAAACTGTTTTTT; cdr3_aa: CASSLDGHSNEKLFF
v_call: TRBV28; clone_size: many; d_call: TRBD2; j_call: TRBJ2-1; cdr3_nt: TGTGCCAGCAGTCCGACTAGCGGGGGGCCCTACAATGAGCAGTTCTTC; cdr3_aa: CASSPTSGGPYNEQFF
v_call: TRBV15; clone_size: few; d_call: NA; j_call: TRBJ2-7; cdr3_nt: TGTGCCACCAGCAGAGATCTGGGGGACGAGCAGTACTTC; cdr3_aa: CATSRDLGDEQYF
v_call: TRBV9; clone_size: NA; d_call: TRBD2; j_call: TRBJ2-3; cdr3_nt: TGTGCCAGCAGCCCTAGCCGGGGAGGGGCCCAAGATACGCAGTATTTT; cdr3_aa: CASSPSRGGAQDTQYF
v_call: TRBV7-2; clone_size: few; d_call: NA; j_call: TRBJ2-7; cdr3_nt: TGTGCCAGCAGCCCCTTTCCCCCCGAGCAGTACTTC; cdr3_aa: CASSPFPPEQYF
v_call: TRBV28; clone_size: NA; d_call: NA; j_call: TRBJ2-7; cdr3_nt: TGTGCCGGCAGCACGACTTACGGATTCTACTACGAGCAGTACTTC; cdr3_aa: CAGSTTYGFYYEQYF
v_call: TRBV20-1; clone_size: NA; d_call: NA; j_call: TRBJ1-1; cdr3_nt: TGCAGTGCGAGAGAACAGGGAAAAGACACTGAAGCTTTCTTT; cdr3_aa: CSAREQGKDTEAFF
v_call: TRBV5-5; clone_size: few; d_call: TRBD2; j_call: TRBJ2-2; cdr3_nt: TGTGCCAGCAGTTTAACCGTTAGCGGGAGCACCGGGGAGCTGTTTTTT; cdr3_aa: CASSLTVSGSTGELFF
v_call: TRBV4-3; clone_size: NA; d_call: NA; j_call: TRBJ1-6; cdr3_nt: TGCGCCAGCAGCCAAGATCCACCTGACGGAGAAAATTCACCCCTCCACTTT; cdr3_aa: CASSQDPPDGENSPLHF
v_call: TRBV2; clone_size: few; d_call: TRBD2; j_call: TRBJ2-3; cdr3_nt: TGTGCCAGCATGAGTCGGGGGGGCACAGATACGCAGTATTTT; cdr3_aa: CASMSRGGTDTQYF
v_call: TRBV19; clone_size: NA; d_call: NA; j_call: TRBJ1-5; cdr3_nt: TGTGCCAGTAGTCCGATGGACGGCATCAATCAGCCCCAGCATTTT; cdr3_aa: CASSPMDGINQPQHF
v_call: TRBV6-2/TRBV6-3; clone_size: NA; d_call: NA; j_call: TRBJ2-2; cdr3_nt: TGTGCCAGCAGTTACTCGATAGTGGGGGCTAACACCGGGGAGCTGTTTTTT; cdr3_aa: CASSYSIVGANTGELFF
v_call: TRBV6-6; clone_size: NA; d_call: TRBD1; j_call: TRBJ1-6; cdr3_nt: TGTGCCAGCACGGGACAGGGTAGAGTATCCTATAATTCACCCCTCCACTTT; cdr3_aa: CASTGQGRVSYNSPLHF
v_call: TRBV9; clone_size: many; d_call: NA; j_call: TRBJ2-2; cdr3_nt: TGTGCCAGCAGCGTAGATCTCCCGGGGGCATCTGGGGAGCTGTTTTTT; cdr3_aa: CASSVDLPGASGELFF
v_call: TRBV20-1; clone_size: many; d_call: NA; j_call: TRBJ1-5; cdr3_nt: TGCAGTGCTAGACAGGACGGAGACAATCAGCCCCAGCATTTT; cdr3_aa: CSARQDGDNQPQHF
v_call: TRBV27; clone_size: many; d_call: NA; j_call: TRBJ1-4; cdr3_nt: TGTGCCAGCCATAAGGGTCCTCCTGTCCAGGGTGAAAAACTGTTTTTT; cdr3_aa: CASHKGPPVQGEKLFF
v_call: TRBV29-1; clone_size: NA; d_call: TRBD2; j_call: TRBJ2-1; cdr3_nt: TGCAGCGTTGTAGGGCTAGCGGTTTACAATGAGCAGTTCTTC; cdr3_aa: CSVVGLAVYNEQFF
v_call: TRBV7-2; clone_size: many; d_call: NA; j_call: TRBJ2-7; cdr3_nt: TGTGCCAGCAGCCGAAGGAACTACGAGCAGTACTTC; cdr3_aa: CASSRRNYEQYF
v_call: TRBV29-1; clone_size: NA; d_call: NA; j_call: TRBJ2-5; cdr3_nt: TGCAGCGTTGAAGGACACACGGAGACCCAGTACTTC; cdr3_aa: CSVEGHTETQYF
v_call: TRBV7-2; clone_size: many; d_call: NA; j_call: TRBJ1-4; cdr3_nt: TGTGCCAGCAGCCCCCAACAGGGCCCAGAAAAACTGTTTTTT; cdr3_aa: CASSPQQGPEKLFF
v_call: TRBV7-9; clone_size: few; d_call: NA; j_call: TRBJ2-1; cdr3_nt: TGTGCCAGCAGCGGTAAGGGACCAAACAATGAGCAGTTCTTC; cdr3_aa: CASSGKGPNNEQFF
v_call: TRBV29-1; clone_size: NA; d_call: NA; j_call: TRBJ2-1; cdr3_nt: TGCAGCGTTGAACCCCTAGGGGGGGCCCTCGATGAGCAGTTCTTC; cdr3_aa: CSVEPLGGALDEQFF
v_call: TRBV18; clone_size: NA; d_call: TRBD2; j_call: TRBJ2-5; cdr3_nt: TGTGCCAGCTCGCTACCACTAGCGGGTCAAGAGACCAAGTACTTC; cdr3_aa: CASSLPLAGQETKYF
v_call: TRBV7-2; clone_size: few; d_call: NA; j_call: TRBJ1-5; cdr3_nt: TGTGCCAGCAGCTGTGGTCAGCCCCAGCATTTT; cdr3_aa: CASSCGQPQHF
v_call: TRBV6-6; clone_size: many; d_call: NA; j_call: TRBJ1-1; cdr3_nt: TGTGCCAGCAGTTACTCCGTAGATGGGACTGAAGCTTTCTTT; cdr3_aa: CASSYSVDGTEAFF